The rows below give T cell receptor beta chains drawn from one sample of a study of blood T cell repertoires in COVID-19. Produced via immunoSEQ multiplex PCR; TCRdb's table is partial and in-frame only. The sample has around 150,000 clones, 75% to 90% seen once. Source material: PBMCs or T cells enriched from blood (not recorded which). These receptors all come from a man between 65 and 85 years old who had been exposed to COVID-19. Both conserved end residues are part of each CDR3. The order of the fields is clone size, V gene, D gene, J gene, CDR3 protein, CDR3 DNA. The D gene is left open where the match is weak. Only some rows state a clone size, as once, few, many or a class for expanded clones.

-,TRBV5-8,-,TRBJ1-2,CASITRTEHYGYTF,TGTGCCAGCATCACCCGAACAGAGCACTATGGCTACACCTTC
once,TRBV2,TRBD2,TRBJ2-7,CASRLAGDYEQYF,TGTGCCAGCAGGCTAGCGGGTGACTACGAGCAGTACTTC
-,TRBV3-1/TRBV3-2,-,TRBJ1-1,CASSQEGLQITEAFF,TGTGCCAGCAGCCAGGAGGGACTGCAGATCACTGAAGCTTTCTTT
-,TRBV6-5,-,TRBJ1-2,CASSYSRTAPVGGYTF,TGTGCCAGCAGTTACTCCCGGACAGCGCCGGTAGGCGGCTACACCTTC
-,TRBV7-2,-,TRBJ1-2,CASSLNPWTAHYTF,TGTGCCAGCAGCTTAAATCCCTGGACAGCTCACTACACCTTC
-,TRBV13,-,TRBJ1-3,CASSREGAGNTIYF,TGTGCCAGCAGCCGAGAGGGAGCTGGAAACACCATATATTTT
-,TRBV11-1,-,TRBJ2-1,CASSLALSHNEQFF,TGTGCCAGCAGCTTAGCGCTCAGTCACAATGAGCAGTTCTTC
-,TRBV3-1/TRBV3-2,-,TRBJ1-4,CASSQESRGDEKLFF,TGTGCCAGCAGCCAAGAGTCCAGGGGCGATGAAAAACTGTTTTTT
-,TRBV28,TRBD1,TRBJ2-2,CASSRGQGEAGELFF,TGTGCCAGCAGTAGGGGACAGGGGGAAGCCGGGGAGCTGTTTTTT
once,TRBV9,TRBD1,TRBJ2-2,CASSVDREGTGELFF,TGTGCCAGCAGCGTGGACAGGGAAGGTACCGGGGAGCTGTTTTTT
-,TRBV4-3,-,TRBJ2-7,CASSPSQGLWSTEQYF,TGCGCCAGCAGCCCAAGCCAGGGTCTCTGGTCTACGGAGCAGTACTTC
-,TRBV9,-,TRBJ1-2,CASSTRTENYGYTF,TGTGCCAGCAGCACCCGGACAGAGAACTATGGCTACACCTTC
-,TRBV18,-,TRBJ2-7,CASSGQSSYEQYF,TGTGCCAGCTCCGGACAGAGCTCCTACGAGCAGTACTTC
-,TRBV14,TRBD2,TRBJ2-7,CASSPPGLAGKYEQYF,TGTGCCAGCAGCCCGCCTGGTCTAGCGGGGAAGTACGAGCAGTACTTC
-,TRBV4-1,TRBD1,TRBJ1-5,CASSQGGRGLNQPQHF,TGCGCCAGCAGCCAAGGGGGCAGGGGGTTAAATCAGCCCCAGCATTTT
-,TRBV28,TRBD1,TRBJ2-7,CASSPGDRSYEQYF,TGTGCCAGCAGTCCTGGGGACAGGTCCTACGAGCAGTACTTC
-,TRBV5-1,TRBD2,TRBJ2-5,CASSRGTSGETQYF,TGCGCCAGCAGCCGCGGGACTAGCGGGGAGACCCAGTACTTC
-,TRBV6-2/TRBV6-3,-,TRBJ1-5,CASSGRSHSNQPQHF,TGTGCCAGCAGCGGCAGGTCGCATAGCAATCAGCCCCAGCATTTT
-,TRBV3-1/TRBV3-2,-,TRBJ1-1,CASSPGHKNTEAFF,TGTGCCAGCAGCCCGGGACACAAGAACACTGAAGCTTTCTTT
-,TRBV7-2,-,TRBJ1-3,CASSLGTGHSGNTIYF,TGTGCCAGCAGCTTAGGAACAGGGCACTCTGGAAACACCATATATTTT
-,TRBV6-5,TRBD2,TRBJ2-7,CASKSGGAYEQYF,TGTGCCAGCAAATCGGGGGGTGCCTACGAGCAGTACTTC
-,TRBV10-2,-,TRBJ1-5,CASSENLFNSIDF,TGCGCCAGCAGTGAGAATTTATTTAACAGTATTGATTTT
-,TRBV28,TRBD1,TRBJ1-2,CASSSGTAEYGYTF,TGTGCCAGCAGTTCCGGGACAGCTGAGTATGGCTACACCTTC
-,TRBV28,TRBD2,TRBJ2-3,CASSTLLAENTDTQYF,TGTGCCAGCAGTACCCTTCTAGCGGAGAACACAGATACGCAGTATTTT
once,TRBV2,TRBD1,TRBJ1-3,CASKDRGLAGNTIYF,TGTGCCAGCAAAGACAGGGGTCTAGCGGGAAACACCATATATTTT
-,TRBV18,-,TRBJ1-2,CASSQEFYGYTF,TGTGCCAGCTCACAAGAGTTCTATGGCTACACCTTC
-,TRBV19,TRBD2,TRBJ2-7,CASSIVPLAGTYEQYF,TGTGCCAGTAGTATCGTCCCGCTAGCGGGGACCTACGAGCAGTACTTC